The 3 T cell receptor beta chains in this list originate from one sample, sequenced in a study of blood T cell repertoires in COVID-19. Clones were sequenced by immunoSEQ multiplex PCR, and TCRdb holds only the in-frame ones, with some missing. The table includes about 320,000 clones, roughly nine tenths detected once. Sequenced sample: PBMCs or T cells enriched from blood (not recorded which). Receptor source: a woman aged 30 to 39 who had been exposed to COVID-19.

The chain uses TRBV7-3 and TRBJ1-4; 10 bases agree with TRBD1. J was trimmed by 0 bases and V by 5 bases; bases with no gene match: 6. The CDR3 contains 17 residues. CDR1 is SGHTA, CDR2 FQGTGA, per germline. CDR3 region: CASSHDRGRATNEKLFF. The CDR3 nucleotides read TGTGCCAGCAGCCACGACAGGGGGCGGGCAACTAATGAAAAACTGTTTTTT.

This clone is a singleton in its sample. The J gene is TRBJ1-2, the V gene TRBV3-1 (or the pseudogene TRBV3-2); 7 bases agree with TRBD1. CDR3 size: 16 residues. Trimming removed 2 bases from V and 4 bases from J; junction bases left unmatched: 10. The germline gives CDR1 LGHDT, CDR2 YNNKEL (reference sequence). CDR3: CASSQRALQGSYGYTF. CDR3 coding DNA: TGTGCCAGCAGCCAACGAGCCTTACAGGGGAGCTATGGCTACACCTTC.

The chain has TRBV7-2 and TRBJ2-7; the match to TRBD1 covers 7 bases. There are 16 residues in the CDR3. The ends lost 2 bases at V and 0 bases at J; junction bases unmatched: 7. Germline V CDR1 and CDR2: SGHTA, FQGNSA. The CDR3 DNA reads TGTGCCAGCAGCTTAAGGACACAGGGGCACTCCTACGAGCAGTACTTC. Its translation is CASSLRTQGHSYEQYF.